Listed below are T cell receptor beta chains from one sample, sequenced in a study of T-cell reconstitution after alpha-beta-depleted transplantation in children. TCRdb analysed the PCR reads with MiXCR anew, one entry per CDR3 protein. Of about 980,000 distinct CDR3 sequences listed, roughly 29% are singletons. Material: PBMCs, mostly from graft donor cells, obtained 360 days after TCRalphabeta/CD19-depleted stem cell transplant. These receptor sequences come from a boy less than two years old who had a stem cell transplant for SCID, so the T cells may come from the graft donor. The CDR3 runs from the conserved cysteine through the conserved F or W. D genes are given only for firm matches. Size tells how often a clone was seen (once, few, many) or the class of an expanded clone, and some rows leave it out.

J: TRBJ1-1; V: TRBV6-1; size: -; D: -; DNA: TGTGCCAGCAGTGATAGGCACAGGGCTGGGAACACTGAAGCTTTCTTT; CDR3: CASSDRHRAGNTEAFF
J: TRBJ1-2; V: TRBV20-1; size: -; D: TRBD1; DNA: TGCCGGGGACAGCACCTTGTAAGAGGTGGCTACACCTTC; CDR3: CRGQHLVRGGYTF
J: TRBJ1-2; V: TRBV20-1; size: once; D: TRBD1; DNA: TGCAGTGCTAGTGGGGACAGCTATGGCTACACCTTC; CDR3: CSASGDSYGYTF
J: TRBJ2-3; V: TRBV27; size: -; D: -; DNA: TGTGCCAGCAGCCGCTACCTTAGGGGCACAGATACGCAGTATTTT; CDR3: CASSRYLRGTDTQYF
J: TRBJ1-2; V: TRBV11-2; size: -; D: -; DNA: TGTGCCAGCAGCGCAAGCAGGTCATCTAACTATGGCTACACCTTC; CDR3: CASSASRSSNYGYTF
J: TRBJ1-1; V: TRBV6-1; size: few; D: TRBD1; DNA: TGTGCCAGCAGGAAGGACAGGGGATACACTGAAGCTTTCTTT; CDR3: CASRKDRGYTEAFF
J: TRBJ2-3; V: TRBV12-3/TRBV12-4; size: few; D: TRBD2; DNA: TGTGCCAGCACACACGGCGGGGGGGTGGGCACAGATACGCAGTATTTT; CDR3: CASTHGGGVGTDTQYF
J: TRBJ2-7; V: TRBV4-3; size: -; D: -; DNA: TGCGCCAGCAGCCAAAGGCTAATGGACTACGAGCAGTACTTC; CDR3: CASSQRLMDYEQYF
J: TRBJ2-1; V: TRBV5-1; size: -; D: -; DNA: TGCGCCAGCAGCCCTCCTAACCGGCAGGAAAACTACAATGAGCAGTTCTTC; CDR3: CASSPPNRQENYNEQFF
J: TRBJ2-5; V: TRBV15; size: -; D: TRBD2; DNA: TGTGCCACCAGCAGAGAGCTCGTAGCGGGGGGTTTGGAGACCCAGTACTTC; CDR3: CATSRELVAGGLETQYF
J: TRBJ2-1; V: TRBV5-1; size: -; D: -; DNA: TGTGCCAGCAGCTTAATCGGGGGTCAGTACAATGAGCAGTTCTTC; CDR3: CASSLIGGQYNEQFF
J: TRBJ2-1; V: TRBV20-1; size: -; D: TRBD1; DNA: TGCAGTGCCGGGACAGCTTACAATGAGCAGTTCTTC; CDR3: CSAGTAYNEQFF
J: TRBJ2-5; V: TRBV19; size: -; D: TRBD1; DNA: TGTGCCAGTAGTGGGGAACGGACAGGGTGGAAGACCCAGTACTTC; CDR3: CASSGERTGWKTQYF
J: TRBJ1-1; V: TRBV4-3; size: -; D: TRBD1; DNA: TGCGCCAGCAGTCGATCCGGGACAGGTTGGACTGAAGCTTTCTTT; CDR3: CASSRSGTGWTEAFF
J: TRBJ2-7; V: TRBV5-1; size: -; D: TRBD1; DNA: TGCGCCAGCAGAGAGGGGGCGAACTACGAGCAGTACTTC; CDR3: CASREGANYEQYF
J: TRBJ1-6; V: TRBV7-3; size: few; D: -; DNA: TGTGCCAGCAGCTTAAGAGGAGGGCGGAATAATTCACCCCTCCACTTT; CDR3: CASSLRGGRNNSPLHF
J: TRBJ2-3; V: TRBV6-2/TRBV6-3; size: -; D: -; DNA: TGTGCCAGCAGTTACTCGAGGAGAACGCAGTATTTT; CDR3: CASSYSRRTQYF
J: TRBJ2-7; V: TRBV6-2/TRBV6-3; size: -; D: TRBD1; DNA: TGTGCCAGCAGTTACTCGACAGGGAGCATCTACGAGCAGTACTTC; CDR3: CASSYSTGSIYEQYF
J: TRBJ2-3; V: TRBV4-1; size: few; D: TRBD2; DNA: TGCGCCAGCAGCCAAGAAAAAGCGGGGATAGGGACAGATACGCAGTATTTT; CDR3: CASSQEKAGIGTDTQYF
J: TRBJ2-5; V: TRBV4-1; size: few; D: -; DNA: TGCGCCAGCAGCCAAGATTCCGGGACTCCCATCGGGACCCAGTACTTC; CDR3: CASSQDSGTPIGTQYF
J: TRBJ1-5; V: TRBV28; size: -; D: -; DNA: TGTGCCAGCAGTGCCTACGGGGACAGCAATCAGCCCCAGCATTTT; CDR3: CASSAYGDSNQPQHF
J: TRBJ2-1; V: TRBV5-1; size: -; D: -; DNA: TGCGCCAGCAGCTTGGTTTCCAGCCGAGAGCAGTTCTTC; CDR3: CASSLVSSREQFF
J: TRBJ1-1; V: TRBV5-1; size: few; D: -; DNA: TGCGCCAGCAGCTTTCACAGGAACACTGAAGCTTTCTTT; CDR3: CASSFHRNTEAFF
J: TRBJ2-1; V: TRBV12-3/TRBV12-4; size: -; D: -; DNA: TGTGCCAGCATCAGGACGGGATACAATGAGCAGTTCTTC; CDR3: CASIRTGYNEQFF
J: TRBJ2-7; V: TRBV12-3/TRBV12-4; size: -; D: -; DNA: TGTGCCAGCAGTTTAAACGGTCGAGCCCAGTACTTC; CDR3: CASSLNGRAQYF
J: TRBJ1-1; V: TRBV5-1; size: -; D: -; DNA: TGCGCCAGCAGCTTGGCCCACAGAGTGAACACTGAAGCTTTCTTT; CDR3: CASSLAHRVNTEAFF
J: TRBJ1-5; V: TRBV28; size: few; D: TRBD1; DNA: TGTGCCAGCACCGACGGACAGGGGTGGAGCAATCAGCCCCAGCATTTT; CDR3: CASTDGQGWSNQPQHF
J: TRBJ2-7; V: TRBV9; size: -; D: -; DNA: TGTGCCAGCAGCCCCCGCGAGGGGGGTACTAACGAGCAGTACTTC; CDR3: CASSPREGGTNEQYF
J: TRBJ1-2; V: TRBV4-1; size: -; D: TRBD1; DNA: TGCGCCAGCAGCCCCAGAGAGGGGGCTCTTAACTATGGCTACACCTTC; CDR3: CASSPREGALNYGYTF
J: TRBJ2-3; V: TRBV27; size: -; D: TRBD2; DNA: TGTGCCAGCAGCCTAAGGGGATGGCGGGGGGACCAAAGGAGCACAGATACGCAGTATTTT; CDR3: CASSLRGWRGDQRSTDTQYF
J: TRBJ2-6; V: TRBV7-2; size: -; D: TRBD1; DNA: TGTGCCAGCTGGGTGCGAGACAGGGGGCCTGGGGCCAACGTCCTGACTTTC; CDR3: CASWVRDRGPGANVLTF
J: TRBJ2-1; V: TRBV24-1; size: -; D: -; DNA: TGTGCCACCAGTGACTCGGACGGGGAATATTACAATGAGCAGTTCTTC; CDR3: CATSDSDGEYYNEQFF
J: TRBJ2-2; V: TRBV7-3; size: once; D: -; DNA: TGTGCCAGCAGCCCGTCGTTTGGGGCCGGGGAGCTGTTTTTT; CDR3: CASSPSFGAGELFF
J: TRBJ2-1; V: TRBV12-3/TRBV12-4; size: -; D: TRBD2; DNA: TGTGCCAGCAGTTTTAGCGGGGCCGATGAGCAGTTCTTC; CDR3: CASSFSGADEQFF
J: TRBJ1-1; V: TRBV19; size: few; D: -; DNA: TGTGCCAGTAGTATGGGACGGAAGTCGAACACTGAAGCTTTCTTT; CDR3: CASSMGRKSNTEAFF
J: TRBJ2-7; V: TRBV20-1; size: -; D: TRBD1; DNA: TGCAGTGCTAGAACTCCGGGACAGGGGGCGGGTGAGCAGTACTTC; CDR3: CSARTPGQGAGEQYF
J: TRBJ2-4; V: TRBV28; size: few; D: -; DNA: TGTGCCAGCAGCCGGGAGTCCCTCGGGGGAAACATTCAGTACTTC; CDR3: CASSRESLGGNIQYF
J: TRBJ2-4; V: TRBV5-1; size: -; D: TRBD1; DNA: TGCGCCAGCAGCTTAACAGGGGCCAACGCCAAAAACATTCAGTACTTC; CDR3: CASSLTGANAKNIQYF
J: TRBJ2-3; V: TRBV5-1; size: -; D: -; DNA: TGCGCCAGCCGAACCGACTGGGAGGATACGCAGTATTTT; CDR3: CASRTDWEDTQYF
J: TRBJ1-1; V: TRBV20-1; size: once; D: -; DNA: TGCAGTGCTAAGGAACAGGTGAACACTGAAGCTTTCTTT; CDR3: CSAKEQVNTEAFF
J: TRBJ2-1; V: TRBV25-1; size: -; D: TRBD1; DNA: TGTGCCAGCAGTGCAAGAAGGGGGACAGTCTACAATGAGCAGTTCTTC; CDR3: CASSARRGTVYNEQFF
J: TRBJ2-1; V: TRBV9; size: -; D: -; DNA: TGTGCCAGCAGCTTCTGGGCCCCACGAGAAGGGGGCTACAATGAGCAGTTCTTC; CDR3: CASSFWAPREGGYNEQFF
J: TRBJ2-2; V: TRBV12-3/TRBV12-4; size: -; D: TRBD2; DNA: TGTGCCAGCAGTCCCCCGGGACTAGCGGGGGGGCTGACCGGGGAGCTGTTTTTT; CDR3: CASSPPGLAGGLTGELFF
J: TRBJ2-7; V: TRBV9; size: -; D: -; DNA: TGTGCCAGCAGCGTAGTTCCAGGGGGGGAGCCGGGACAGGACGCCTACGAGCAGTACTTC; CDR3: CASSVVPGGEPGQDAYEQYF
J: TRBJ1-1; V: TRBV5-1; size: few; D: -; DNA: TGCGCCAGCAGCTCCCGGGGCGCCAGGAACACTGAAGCTTTCTTT; CDR3: CASSSRGARNTEAFF
J: TRBJ2-7; V: TRBV15; size: few; D: -; DNA: TGTGCCACCAGCAGAGATAATGGGGTCCGACGGTCAGAGCAGTACTTC; CDR3: CATSRDNGVRRSEQYF
J: TRBJ2-7; V: TRBV6-2/TRBV6-3; size: -; D: -; DNA: TGTGCCAGCAGTTACTATGGGGATTTCACCCTATACGAGCAGTACTTC; CDR3: CASSYYGDFTLYEQYF
J: TRBJ2-7; V: TRBV5-1; size: few; D: -; DNA: TGCGCCAGCAGCTCACGAGGGTTGGCCTACGAGCAGTACTTC; CDR3: CASSSRGLAYEQYF